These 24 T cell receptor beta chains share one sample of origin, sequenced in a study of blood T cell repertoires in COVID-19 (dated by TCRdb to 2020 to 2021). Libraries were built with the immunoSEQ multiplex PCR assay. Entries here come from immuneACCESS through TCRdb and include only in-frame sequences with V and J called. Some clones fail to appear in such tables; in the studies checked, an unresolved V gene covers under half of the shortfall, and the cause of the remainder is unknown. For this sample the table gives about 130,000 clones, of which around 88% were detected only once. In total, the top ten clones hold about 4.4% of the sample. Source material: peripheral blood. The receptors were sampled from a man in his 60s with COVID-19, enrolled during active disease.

The CDR3 is CASSSKLETQYF. The CDR3 coding sequence is TGTGCCAGCAGTTCCAAGCTAGAGACCCAGTACTTC. The chain combines TRBV6-5 with TRBJ2-5, with D unclear. Germline loops: CDR1 MNHEY, CDR2 SVGAGI. V lost 4 bases and J 4 bases, leaving 7 bases between the germline ends. There are 12 residues in the CDR3.

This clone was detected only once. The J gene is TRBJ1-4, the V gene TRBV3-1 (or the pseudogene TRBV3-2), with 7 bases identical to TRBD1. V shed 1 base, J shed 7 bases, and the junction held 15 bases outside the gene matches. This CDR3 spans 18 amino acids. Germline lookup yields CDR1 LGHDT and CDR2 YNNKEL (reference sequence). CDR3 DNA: TGTGCCAGCAGCCAAGTTCGGGGACAGCGCCCCTGGGGTGAAAAACTGTTTTTT. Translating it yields CASSQVRGQRPWGEKLFF.

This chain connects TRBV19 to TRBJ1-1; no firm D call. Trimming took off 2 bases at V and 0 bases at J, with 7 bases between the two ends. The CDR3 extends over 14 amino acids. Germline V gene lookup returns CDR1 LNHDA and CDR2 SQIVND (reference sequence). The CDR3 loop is CASSISEMNTEAFF. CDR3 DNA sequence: TGTGCCAGTAGTATAAGTGAGATGAACACTGAAGCTTTCTTT.

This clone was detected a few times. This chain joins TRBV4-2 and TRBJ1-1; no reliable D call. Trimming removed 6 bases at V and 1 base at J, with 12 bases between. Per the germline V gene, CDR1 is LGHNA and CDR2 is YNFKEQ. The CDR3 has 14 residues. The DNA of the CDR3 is TGTGCCAGCAGGCCCGCCGAGGGGAACACTGAAGCTTTCTTT. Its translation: CASRPAEGNTEAFF.

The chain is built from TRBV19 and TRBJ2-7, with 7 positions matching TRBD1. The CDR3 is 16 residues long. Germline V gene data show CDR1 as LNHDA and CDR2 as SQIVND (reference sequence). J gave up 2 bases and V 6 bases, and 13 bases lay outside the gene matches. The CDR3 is CASSKKGTEYTYEQYF. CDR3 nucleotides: TGTGCCAGTAGCAAAAAGGGGACAGAATACACCTACGAGCAGTACTTC.

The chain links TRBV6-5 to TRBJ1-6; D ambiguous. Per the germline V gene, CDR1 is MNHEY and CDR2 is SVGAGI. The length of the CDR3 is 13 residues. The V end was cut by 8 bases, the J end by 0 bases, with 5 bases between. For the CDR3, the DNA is TGTGCCAGCGGGAGCTCCTATAATTCACCCCTCCACTTT. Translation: CASGSSYNSPLHF.

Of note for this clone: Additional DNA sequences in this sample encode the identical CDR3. The CDR3 DNA is TGCGCCAGCAGCTCGGCGGGAAGTAGCACAGATACGCAGTATTTT. Its translation is CASSSAGSSTDTQYF. The V call is TRBV5-1, the J call TRBJ2-3; tentatively, D is TRBD2 (6 bases). The CDR3 covers 15 residues. CDR1 is SGHRS and CDR2 is YFSETQ in the germline V gene. V lost 3 bases to trimming and J lost 0 bases, with 11 bases between them. The variable domain in full, with the rest retrieved from reference TRBV5-1 and TRBJ2-3, is KAGVTQTPRYLIKTRGQQVTLSCSPISGHRSVSWYQQTPGQGLQFLFEYFSETQRNKGNFPGRFSGRQFSNSRSEMNVSTLELGDSALYLCASSSAGSSTDTQYFGPGTRLTVL.

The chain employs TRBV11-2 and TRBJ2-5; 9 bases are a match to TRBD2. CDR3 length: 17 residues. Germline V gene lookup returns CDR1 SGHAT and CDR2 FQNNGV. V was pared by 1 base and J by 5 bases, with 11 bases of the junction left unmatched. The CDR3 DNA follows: TGTGCCAGCAGCTTAGTTGGGGTAGCGGGGGTTAGGGAGACCCAGTACTTC. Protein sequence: CASSLVGVAGVRETQYF.

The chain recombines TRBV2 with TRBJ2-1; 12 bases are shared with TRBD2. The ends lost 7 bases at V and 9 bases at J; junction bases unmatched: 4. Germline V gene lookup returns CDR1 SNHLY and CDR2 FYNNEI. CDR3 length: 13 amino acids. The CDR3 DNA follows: TGTGCCAGCACCCCTAGCGGGGGGGGTGAGCAGTTCTTC. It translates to CASTPSGGGEQFF.

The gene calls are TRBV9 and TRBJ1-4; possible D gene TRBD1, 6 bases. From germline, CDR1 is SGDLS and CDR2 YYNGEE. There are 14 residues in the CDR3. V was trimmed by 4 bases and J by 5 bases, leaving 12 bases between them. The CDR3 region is CASSKGGINEKLFF. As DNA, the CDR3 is TGTGCCAGCAGCAAAGGGGGAATCAATGAAAAACTGTTTTTT.

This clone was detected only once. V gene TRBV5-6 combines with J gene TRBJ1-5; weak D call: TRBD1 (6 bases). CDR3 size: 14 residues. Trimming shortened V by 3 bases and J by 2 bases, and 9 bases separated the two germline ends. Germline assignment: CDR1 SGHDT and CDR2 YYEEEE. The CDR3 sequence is CASSYRQGNQPQHF. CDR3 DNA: TGTGCCAGCAGCTACCGACAGGGCAATCAGCCCCAGCATTTT.

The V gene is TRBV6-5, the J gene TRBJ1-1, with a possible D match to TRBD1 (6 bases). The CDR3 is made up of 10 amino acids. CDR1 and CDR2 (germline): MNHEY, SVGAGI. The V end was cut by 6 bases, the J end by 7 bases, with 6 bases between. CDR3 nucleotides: TGTGCCAGCAGGGACAGTGAAGCTTTCTTT. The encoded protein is CASRDSEAFF.

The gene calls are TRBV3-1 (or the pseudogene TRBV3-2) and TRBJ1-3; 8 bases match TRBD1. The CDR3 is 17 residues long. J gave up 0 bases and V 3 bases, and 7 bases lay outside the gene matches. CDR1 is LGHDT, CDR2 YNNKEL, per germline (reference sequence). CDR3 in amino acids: CASSHMDRARSGNTIYF. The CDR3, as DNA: TGTGCCAGCAGCCACATGGACAGGGCTCGCTCTGGAAACACCATATATTTT.

In DNA form, the CDR3 reads TGTGCCAGCAGCCACAGGGGATTTCTTGGCTACACCTTC. Protein sequence: CASSHRGFLGYTF. This sequence joins TRBV12-3 or TRBV12-4 and TRBJ1-2, with 7 bases lining up with TRBD1. V dropped 6 bases and J dropped 7; count of bases not matched to a gene: 8. CDR3 length equals 13 residues.

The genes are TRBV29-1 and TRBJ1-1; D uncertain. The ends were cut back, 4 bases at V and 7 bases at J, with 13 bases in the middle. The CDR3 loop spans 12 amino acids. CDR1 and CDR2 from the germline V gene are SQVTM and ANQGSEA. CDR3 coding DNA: TGCAGCGTTGGCACAACGAACCTTGAAGCTTTCTTT. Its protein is CSVGTTNLEAFF.

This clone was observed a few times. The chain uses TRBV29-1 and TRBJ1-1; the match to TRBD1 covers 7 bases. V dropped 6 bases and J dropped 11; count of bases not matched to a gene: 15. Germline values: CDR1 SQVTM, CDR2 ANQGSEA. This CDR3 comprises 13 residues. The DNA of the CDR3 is TGCAGCGTAAATGGGGACAGAGGATTGAAGGCTTTCTTT. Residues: CSVNGDRGLKAFF.

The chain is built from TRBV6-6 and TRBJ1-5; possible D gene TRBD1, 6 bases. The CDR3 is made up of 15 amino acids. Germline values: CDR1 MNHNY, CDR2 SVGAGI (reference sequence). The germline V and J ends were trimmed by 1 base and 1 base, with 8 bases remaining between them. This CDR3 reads CASSYLGQSNQPQHF. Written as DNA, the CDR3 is TGTGCCAGCAGTTACTTAGGACAGAGCAATCAGCCCCAGCATTTT.

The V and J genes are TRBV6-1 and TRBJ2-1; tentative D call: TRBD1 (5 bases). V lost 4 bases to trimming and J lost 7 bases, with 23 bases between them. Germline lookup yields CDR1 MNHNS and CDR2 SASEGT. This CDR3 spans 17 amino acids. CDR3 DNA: TGTGCCAGCAGTGGGCCCCCCGCAGGGCGAGCTGGAAATGAGCAGTTCTTC. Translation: CASSGPPAGRAGNEQFF.

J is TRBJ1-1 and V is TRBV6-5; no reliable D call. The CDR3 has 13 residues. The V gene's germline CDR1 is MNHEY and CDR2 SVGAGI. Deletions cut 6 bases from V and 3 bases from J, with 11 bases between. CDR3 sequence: CASSDYPYTEAFF. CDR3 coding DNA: TGTGCCAGCAGCGACTATCCCTACACTGAAGCTTTCTTT.

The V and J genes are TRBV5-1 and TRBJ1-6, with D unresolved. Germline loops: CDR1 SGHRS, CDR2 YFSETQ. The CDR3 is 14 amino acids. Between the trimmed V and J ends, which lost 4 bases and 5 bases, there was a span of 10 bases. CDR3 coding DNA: TGCGCCAGCAGCCTGGGCCTAGATAATTCACCCCTCCACTTT. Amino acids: CASSLGLDNSPLHF.

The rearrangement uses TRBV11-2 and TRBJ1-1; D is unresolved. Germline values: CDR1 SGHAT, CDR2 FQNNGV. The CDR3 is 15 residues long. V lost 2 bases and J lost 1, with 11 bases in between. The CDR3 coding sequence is TGTGCCAGCAGCTTACCTATCCGAAGGAACACTGAAGCTTTCTTT. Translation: CASSLPIRRNTEAFF.

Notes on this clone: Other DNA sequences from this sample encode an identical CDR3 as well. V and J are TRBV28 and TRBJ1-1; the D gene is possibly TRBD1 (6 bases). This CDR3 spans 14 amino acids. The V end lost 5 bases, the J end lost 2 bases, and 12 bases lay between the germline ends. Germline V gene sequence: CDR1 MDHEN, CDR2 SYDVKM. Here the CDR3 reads CASSGGGLNTEAFF. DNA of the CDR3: TGTGCCAGCAGTGGGGGGGGGCTAAACACTGAAGCTTTCTTT.

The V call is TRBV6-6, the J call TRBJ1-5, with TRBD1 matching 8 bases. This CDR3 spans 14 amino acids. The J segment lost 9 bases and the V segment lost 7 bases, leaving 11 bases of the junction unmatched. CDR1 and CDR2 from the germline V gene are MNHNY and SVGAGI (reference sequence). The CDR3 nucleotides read TGTGCCAGCACCCAGCCTGGAACAGGGGGGCCCCAGCATTTT. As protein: CASTQPGTGGPQHF.

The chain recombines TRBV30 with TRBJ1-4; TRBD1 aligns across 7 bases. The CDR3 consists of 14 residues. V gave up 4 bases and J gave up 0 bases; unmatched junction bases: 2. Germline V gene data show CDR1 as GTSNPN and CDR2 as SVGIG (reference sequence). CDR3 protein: CAWKGQATNEKLFF. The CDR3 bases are TGTGCCTGGAAAGGACAGGCAACTAATGAAAAACTGTTTTTT.